The rows below give T cell receptor beta chains drawn from one sample of a study of T cells in Graves' hyperthyroidism and ophthalmopathy. TCRdb independently ran MiXCR on the multiplex PCR reads; one entry per CDR3 protein. The sample lists about 350,000 distinct CDR3 sequences, roughly 19% occurring once. Source material: blood. All receptors come from a woman aged 18-29 years with Graves' hyperthyroidism. CDR3s include the opening cysteine and the closing phenylalanine or tryptophan. The order of the fields is D gene, clone size, J gene, V gene, CDR3 length, CDR3 protein, CDR3 DNA. A D gene is named only where the DNA matches it firmly. A row's size may be missing; if present it is once, few, many or a size class.

d_call: NA
clone_size: NA
j_call: TRBJ1-1
v_call: TRBV5-1
cdr3_length: 15
cdr3_aa: CASSSGSIVATEAFF
cdr3_nt: TGCGCCAGCAGCTCGGGGTCCATCGTGGCCACTGAAGCTTTCTTT

d_call: TRBD2
clone_size: many
j_call: TRBJ2-2
v_call: TRBV12-3/TRBV12-4
cdr3_length: 14
cdr3_aa: CASSLSGRTGELFF
cdr3_nt: TGTGCCAGCAGTTTATCCGGGAGGACCGGGGAGCTGTTTTTT

d_call: NA
clone_size: many
j_call: TRBJ2-5
v_call: TRBV12-3/TRBV12-4
cdr3_length: 15
cdr3_aa: CASSLTRQVQQTQYF
cdr3_nt: TGTGCCAGCAGTTTGACTCGACAGGTCCAACAGACCCAGTACTTC

d_call: NA
clone_size: many
j_call: TRBJ2-7
v_call: TRBV12-3/TRBV12-4
cdr3_length: 12
cdr3_aa: CASKRLGDEQYF
cdr3_nt: TGTGCCAGCAAAAGGCTGGGTGACGAGCAGTACTTC

d_call: NA
clone_size: NA
j_call: TRBJ1-1
v_call: TRBV6-5
cdr3_length: 16
cdr3_aa: CASSYSPQPGNTEAFF
cdr3_nt: TGTGCCAGCAGTTACTCGCCACAGCCTGGGAACACTGAAGCTTTCTTT

d_call: NA
clone_size: many
j_call: TRBJ2-7
v_call: TRBV6-2/TRBV6-3
cdr3_length: 15
cdr3_aa: CASSYSRGLSYEQYF
cdr3_nt: TGTGCCAGCAGTTACTCGCGGGGGCTCTCCTACGAGCAGTACTTC

d_call: NA
clone_size: many
j_call: TRBJ2-7
v_call: TRBV6-1
cdr3_length: 14
cdr3_aa: CASSDTGRLDEQYF
cdr3_nt: TGTGCCAGCAGTGACACAGGTCGATTGGACGAGCAGTACTTC

d_call: NA
clone_size: many
j_call: TRBJ1-2
v_call: TRBV11-2
cdr3_length: 15
cdr3_aa: CASSLDITGRGGYTF
cdr3_nt: TGTGCCAGCAGCTTAGATATAACGGGTAGAGGAGGCTACACCTTC

d_call: NA
clone_size: many
j_call: TRBJ1-1
v_call: TRBV4-1
cdr3_length: 13
cdr3_aa: CASSQDTDSEAFF
cdr3_nt: TGCGCCAGCAGCCAAGATACAGACAGTGAAGCTTTCTTT

d_call: TRBD1
clone_size: many
j_call: TRBJ1-5
v_call: TRBV6-4
cdr3_length: 16
cdr3_aa: CASSDSGGRSNQPQHF
cdr3_nt: TGTGCCAGCAGTGACTCAGGGGGCAGAAGCAATCAGCCCCAGCATTTT

d_call: NA
clone_size: many
j_call: TRBJ1-1
v_call: TRBV4-1
cdr3_length: 16
cdr3_aa: CASSQGRWYRNTEAFF
cdr3_nt: TGCGCCAGCAGCCAAGGGCGATGGTATCGGAACACTGAAGCTTTCTTT

d_call: NA
clone_size: many
j_call: TRBJ2-5
v_call: TRBV29-1
cdr3_length: 12
cdr3_aa: CSVERVLETQYF
cdr3_nt: TGCAGCGTTGAGAGGGTGTTAGAGACCCAGTACTTC

d_call: NA
clone_size: few
j_call: TRBJ2-5
v_call: TRBV5-1
cdr3_length: 15
cdr3_aa: CASSLGPYGRETQYF
cdr3_nt: TGCGCCAGCAGCTTGGGGCCTTATGGGCGAGAGACCCAGTACTTC